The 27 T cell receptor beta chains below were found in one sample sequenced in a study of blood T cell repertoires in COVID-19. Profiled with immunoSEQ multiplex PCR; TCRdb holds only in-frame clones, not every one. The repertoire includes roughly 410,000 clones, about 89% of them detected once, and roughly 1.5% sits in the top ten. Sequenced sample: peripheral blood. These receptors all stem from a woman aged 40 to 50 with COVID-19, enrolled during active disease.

DNA for the CDR3: TGTGCCAGCACCCAGGGGGCGGGAACCGGGGAGCTGTTTTTT. This codes for CASTQGAGTGELFF. V usage is TRBV28 and J usage is TRBJ2-2; 8 nucleotides line up with TRBD1. The ends lost 7 bases at V and 5 bases at J; junction bases unmatched: 6. The germline gives CDR1 MDHEN, CDR2 SYDVKM. There are 14 residues in the CDR3.

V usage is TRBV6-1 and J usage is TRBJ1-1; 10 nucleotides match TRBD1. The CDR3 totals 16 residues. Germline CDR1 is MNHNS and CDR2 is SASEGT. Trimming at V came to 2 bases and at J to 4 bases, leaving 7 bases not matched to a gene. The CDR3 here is CASSERDRGPLTEAFF. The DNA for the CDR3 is TGTGCCAGCAGTGAACGGGACAGGGGACCCCTCACTGAAGCTTTCTTT.

CDR3 sequence (DNA): TGTGCCAGCTCACTGACCGGGACAGAGGGCAATCAGCCCCAGCATTTT. Its protein is CASSLTGTEGNQPQHF. The chain has TRBV18 and TRBJ1-5, with 7 bases identical to TRBD1. The germline CDR1 and CDR2 sequences are KGHSH and LQKENI. After removal of 4 bases from V and 2 bases from J, the junction contained 8 bases not matched to a gene. The CDR3 extends over 16 amino acids.

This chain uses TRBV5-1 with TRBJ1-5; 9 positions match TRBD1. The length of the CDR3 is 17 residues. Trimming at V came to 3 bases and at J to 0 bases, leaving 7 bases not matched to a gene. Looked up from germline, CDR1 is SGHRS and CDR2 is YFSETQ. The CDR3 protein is CASSYRDREDSNQPQHF. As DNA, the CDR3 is TGCGCCAGCAGCTACCGGGACAGGGAGGATAGCAATCAGCCCCAGCATTTT.

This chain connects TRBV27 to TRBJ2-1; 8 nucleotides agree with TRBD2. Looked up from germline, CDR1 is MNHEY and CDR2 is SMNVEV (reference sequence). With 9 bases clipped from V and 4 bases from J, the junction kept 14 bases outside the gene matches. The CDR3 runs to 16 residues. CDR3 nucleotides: TGTGCCAGTACCCCTTCTCAGATAGCGGGATACAATGAGCAGTTCTTC. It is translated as CASTPSQIAGYNEQFF.

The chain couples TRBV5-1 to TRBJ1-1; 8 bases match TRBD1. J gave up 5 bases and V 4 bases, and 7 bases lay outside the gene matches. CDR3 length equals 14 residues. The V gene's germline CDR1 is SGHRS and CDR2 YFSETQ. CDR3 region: CASSRGTGGTEAFF. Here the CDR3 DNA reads TGCGCCAGCAGCCGGGGTACAGGGGGGACTGAAGCTTTCTTT.

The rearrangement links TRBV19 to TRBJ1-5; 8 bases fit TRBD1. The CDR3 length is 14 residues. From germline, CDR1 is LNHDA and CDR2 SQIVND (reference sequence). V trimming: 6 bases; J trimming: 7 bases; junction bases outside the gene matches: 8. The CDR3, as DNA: TGTGCCAGTAGAATGCCAGGGGGCGTCCAGCCCCAGCATTTT. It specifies CASRMPGGVQPQHF.

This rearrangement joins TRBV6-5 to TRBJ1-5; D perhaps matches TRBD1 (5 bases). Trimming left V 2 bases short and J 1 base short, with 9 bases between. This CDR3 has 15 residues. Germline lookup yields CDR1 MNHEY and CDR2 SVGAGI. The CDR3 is CASSYKAGSNQPQHF. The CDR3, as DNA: TGTGCCAGCAGTTACAAGGCAGGGAGCAATCAGCCCCAGCATTTT.

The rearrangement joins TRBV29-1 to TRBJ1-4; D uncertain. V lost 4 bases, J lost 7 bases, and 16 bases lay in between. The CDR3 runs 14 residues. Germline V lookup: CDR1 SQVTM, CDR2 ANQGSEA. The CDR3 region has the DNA TGCAGCGTTGCCTCCCCCGGGAGTGGTGAAAAACTGTTTTTT. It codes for CSVASPGSGEKLFF.

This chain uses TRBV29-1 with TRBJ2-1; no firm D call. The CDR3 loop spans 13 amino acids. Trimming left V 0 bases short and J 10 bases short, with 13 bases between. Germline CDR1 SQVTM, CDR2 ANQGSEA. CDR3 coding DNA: TGCAGCGTTGAAGACACCCTAGTCGGGGAGCAGTTCTTC. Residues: CSVEDTLVGEQFF.

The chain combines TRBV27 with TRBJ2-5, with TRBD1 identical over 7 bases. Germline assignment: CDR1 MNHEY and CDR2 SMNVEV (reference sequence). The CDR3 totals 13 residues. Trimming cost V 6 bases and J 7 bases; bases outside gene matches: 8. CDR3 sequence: CASSGQATGTQYF. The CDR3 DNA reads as TGTGCCAGCAGCGGACAGGCCACCGGGACCCAGTACTTC.

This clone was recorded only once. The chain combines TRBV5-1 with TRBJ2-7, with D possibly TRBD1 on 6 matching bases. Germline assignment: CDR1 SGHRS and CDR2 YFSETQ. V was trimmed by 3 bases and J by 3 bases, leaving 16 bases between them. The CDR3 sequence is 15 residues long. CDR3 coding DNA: TGCGCCAGCAGCTGGAATCTGGGGGCAGACTACGAGCAGTACTTC. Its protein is CASSWNLGADYEQYF.

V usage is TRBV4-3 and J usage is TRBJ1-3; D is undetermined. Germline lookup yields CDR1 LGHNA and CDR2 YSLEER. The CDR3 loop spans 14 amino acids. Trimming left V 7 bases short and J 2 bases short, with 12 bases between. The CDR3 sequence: CASKSRGAGNTIYF. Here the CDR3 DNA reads TGCGCCAGCAAAAGCCGGGGAGCTGGAAACACCATATATTTT.

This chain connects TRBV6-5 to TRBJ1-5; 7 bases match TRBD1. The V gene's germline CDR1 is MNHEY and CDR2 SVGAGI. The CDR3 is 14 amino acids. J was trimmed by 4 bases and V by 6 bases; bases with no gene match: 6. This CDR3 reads CASRKEQGNQPQHF. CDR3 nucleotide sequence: TGTGCCAGCAGAAAAGAACAGGGGAATCAGCCCCAGCATTTT.

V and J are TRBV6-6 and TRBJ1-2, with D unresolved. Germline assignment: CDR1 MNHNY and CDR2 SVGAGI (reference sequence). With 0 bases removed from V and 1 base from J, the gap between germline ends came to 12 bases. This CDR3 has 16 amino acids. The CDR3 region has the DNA TGTGCCAGCAGTTACTCGAATCAGGACTTTAACTATGGCTACACCTTC. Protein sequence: CASSYSNQDFNYGYTF.

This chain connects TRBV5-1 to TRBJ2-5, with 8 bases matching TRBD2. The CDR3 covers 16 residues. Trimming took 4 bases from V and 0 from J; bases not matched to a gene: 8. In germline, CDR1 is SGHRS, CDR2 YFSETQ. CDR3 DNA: TGCGCCAGCAGCCCGGGACTAGTTCAAGACCAAGAGACCCAGTACTTC. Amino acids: CASSPGLVQDQETQYF.

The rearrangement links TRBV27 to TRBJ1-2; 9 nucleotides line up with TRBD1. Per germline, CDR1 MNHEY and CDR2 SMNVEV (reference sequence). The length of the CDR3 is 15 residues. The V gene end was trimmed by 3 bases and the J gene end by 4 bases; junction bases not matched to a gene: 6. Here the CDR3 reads CASSFSWTGVYGYTF. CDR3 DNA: TGTGCCAGCAGTTTTAGTTGGACAGGGGTCTATGGCTACACCTTC.

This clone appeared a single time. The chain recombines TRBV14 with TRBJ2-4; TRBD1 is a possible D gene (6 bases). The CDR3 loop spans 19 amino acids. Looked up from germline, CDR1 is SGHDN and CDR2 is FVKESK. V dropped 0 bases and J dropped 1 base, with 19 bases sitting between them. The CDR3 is CASSQDWEGGPRAKNIQYF. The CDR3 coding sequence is TGTGCCAGCAGCCAAGATTGGGAAGGGGGACCTCGGGCCAAAAACATTCAGTACTTC.

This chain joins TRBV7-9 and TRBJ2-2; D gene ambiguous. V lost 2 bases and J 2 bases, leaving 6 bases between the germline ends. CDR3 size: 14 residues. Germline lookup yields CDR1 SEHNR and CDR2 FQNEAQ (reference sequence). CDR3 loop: CASSLNSNTGELFF. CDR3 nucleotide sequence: TGTGCCAGCAGCTTAAACAGCAACACCGGGGAGCTGTTTTTT.

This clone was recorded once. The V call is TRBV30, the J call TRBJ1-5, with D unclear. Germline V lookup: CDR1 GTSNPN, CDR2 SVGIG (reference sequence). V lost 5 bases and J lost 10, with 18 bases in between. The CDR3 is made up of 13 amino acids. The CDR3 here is CAWCPSTGFPQHF. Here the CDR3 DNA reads TGTGCCTGGTGCCCATCGACGGGGTTTCCCCAGCATTTT.

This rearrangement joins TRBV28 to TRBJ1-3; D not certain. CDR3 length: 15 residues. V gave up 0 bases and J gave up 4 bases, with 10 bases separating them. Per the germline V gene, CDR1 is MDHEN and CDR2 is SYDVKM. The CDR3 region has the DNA TGTGCCAGCAGTTTATGGAGGTCGGGGGGAAACACCATATATTTT. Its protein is CASSLWRSGGNTIYF.

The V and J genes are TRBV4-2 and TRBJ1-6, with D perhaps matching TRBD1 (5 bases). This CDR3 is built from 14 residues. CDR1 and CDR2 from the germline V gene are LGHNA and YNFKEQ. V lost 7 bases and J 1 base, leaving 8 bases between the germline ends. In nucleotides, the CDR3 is TGTGCCAGCAACACAGGTTCCTATAATTCACCCCTCCACTTT. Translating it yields CASNTGSYNSPLHF.

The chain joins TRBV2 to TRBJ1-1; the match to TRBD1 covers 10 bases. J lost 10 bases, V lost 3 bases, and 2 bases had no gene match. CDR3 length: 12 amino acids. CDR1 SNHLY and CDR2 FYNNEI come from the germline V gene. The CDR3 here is CASSEGQGRAFF. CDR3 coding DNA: TGTGCCAGCAGTGAGGGACAGGGGAGAGCTTTCTTT.

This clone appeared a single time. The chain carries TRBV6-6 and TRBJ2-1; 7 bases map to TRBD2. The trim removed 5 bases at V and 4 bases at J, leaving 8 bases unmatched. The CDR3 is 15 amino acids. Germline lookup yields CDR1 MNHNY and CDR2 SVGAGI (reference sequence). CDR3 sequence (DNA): TGTGCCAGCAGTAGGATCGGGGACTATTACAATGAGCAGTTCTTC. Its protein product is CASSRIGDYYNEQFF.

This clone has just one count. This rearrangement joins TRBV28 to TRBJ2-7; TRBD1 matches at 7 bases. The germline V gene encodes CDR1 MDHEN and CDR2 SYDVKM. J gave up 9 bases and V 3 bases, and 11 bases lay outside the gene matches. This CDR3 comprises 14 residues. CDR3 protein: CASSFLTGSNAQYF. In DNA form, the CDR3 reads TGTGCCAGCAGTTTCCTGACAGGGTCAAACGCGCAGTACTTC.

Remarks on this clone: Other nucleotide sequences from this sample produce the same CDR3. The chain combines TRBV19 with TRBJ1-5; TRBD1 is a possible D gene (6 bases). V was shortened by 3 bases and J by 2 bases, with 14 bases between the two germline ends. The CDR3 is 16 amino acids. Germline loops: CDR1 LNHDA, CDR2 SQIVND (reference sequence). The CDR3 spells CASSIIQGLGNQPQHF. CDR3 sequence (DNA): TGTGCCAGTAGTATTATACAGGGCCTTGGCAATCAGCCCCAGCATTTT. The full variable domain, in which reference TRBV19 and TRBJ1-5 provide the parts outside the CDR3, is DGGITQSPKYLFRKEGQNVTLSCEQNLNHDAMYWYRQDPGQGLRLIYYSQIVNDFQKGDIAEGYSVSREKKESFPLTVTSAQKNPTAFYLCASSIIQGLGNQPQHFGDGTRLSIL.

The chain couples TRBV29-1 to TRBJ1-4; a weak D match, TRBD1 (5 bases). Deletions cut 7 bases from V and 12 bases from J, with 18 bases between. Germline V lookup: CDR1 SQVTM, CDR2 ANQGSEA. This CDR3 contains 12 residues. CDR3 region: CSAQDSAEQLFF. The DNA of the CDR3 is TGCAGCGCACAGGATTCGGCCGAACAACTGTTTTTT.